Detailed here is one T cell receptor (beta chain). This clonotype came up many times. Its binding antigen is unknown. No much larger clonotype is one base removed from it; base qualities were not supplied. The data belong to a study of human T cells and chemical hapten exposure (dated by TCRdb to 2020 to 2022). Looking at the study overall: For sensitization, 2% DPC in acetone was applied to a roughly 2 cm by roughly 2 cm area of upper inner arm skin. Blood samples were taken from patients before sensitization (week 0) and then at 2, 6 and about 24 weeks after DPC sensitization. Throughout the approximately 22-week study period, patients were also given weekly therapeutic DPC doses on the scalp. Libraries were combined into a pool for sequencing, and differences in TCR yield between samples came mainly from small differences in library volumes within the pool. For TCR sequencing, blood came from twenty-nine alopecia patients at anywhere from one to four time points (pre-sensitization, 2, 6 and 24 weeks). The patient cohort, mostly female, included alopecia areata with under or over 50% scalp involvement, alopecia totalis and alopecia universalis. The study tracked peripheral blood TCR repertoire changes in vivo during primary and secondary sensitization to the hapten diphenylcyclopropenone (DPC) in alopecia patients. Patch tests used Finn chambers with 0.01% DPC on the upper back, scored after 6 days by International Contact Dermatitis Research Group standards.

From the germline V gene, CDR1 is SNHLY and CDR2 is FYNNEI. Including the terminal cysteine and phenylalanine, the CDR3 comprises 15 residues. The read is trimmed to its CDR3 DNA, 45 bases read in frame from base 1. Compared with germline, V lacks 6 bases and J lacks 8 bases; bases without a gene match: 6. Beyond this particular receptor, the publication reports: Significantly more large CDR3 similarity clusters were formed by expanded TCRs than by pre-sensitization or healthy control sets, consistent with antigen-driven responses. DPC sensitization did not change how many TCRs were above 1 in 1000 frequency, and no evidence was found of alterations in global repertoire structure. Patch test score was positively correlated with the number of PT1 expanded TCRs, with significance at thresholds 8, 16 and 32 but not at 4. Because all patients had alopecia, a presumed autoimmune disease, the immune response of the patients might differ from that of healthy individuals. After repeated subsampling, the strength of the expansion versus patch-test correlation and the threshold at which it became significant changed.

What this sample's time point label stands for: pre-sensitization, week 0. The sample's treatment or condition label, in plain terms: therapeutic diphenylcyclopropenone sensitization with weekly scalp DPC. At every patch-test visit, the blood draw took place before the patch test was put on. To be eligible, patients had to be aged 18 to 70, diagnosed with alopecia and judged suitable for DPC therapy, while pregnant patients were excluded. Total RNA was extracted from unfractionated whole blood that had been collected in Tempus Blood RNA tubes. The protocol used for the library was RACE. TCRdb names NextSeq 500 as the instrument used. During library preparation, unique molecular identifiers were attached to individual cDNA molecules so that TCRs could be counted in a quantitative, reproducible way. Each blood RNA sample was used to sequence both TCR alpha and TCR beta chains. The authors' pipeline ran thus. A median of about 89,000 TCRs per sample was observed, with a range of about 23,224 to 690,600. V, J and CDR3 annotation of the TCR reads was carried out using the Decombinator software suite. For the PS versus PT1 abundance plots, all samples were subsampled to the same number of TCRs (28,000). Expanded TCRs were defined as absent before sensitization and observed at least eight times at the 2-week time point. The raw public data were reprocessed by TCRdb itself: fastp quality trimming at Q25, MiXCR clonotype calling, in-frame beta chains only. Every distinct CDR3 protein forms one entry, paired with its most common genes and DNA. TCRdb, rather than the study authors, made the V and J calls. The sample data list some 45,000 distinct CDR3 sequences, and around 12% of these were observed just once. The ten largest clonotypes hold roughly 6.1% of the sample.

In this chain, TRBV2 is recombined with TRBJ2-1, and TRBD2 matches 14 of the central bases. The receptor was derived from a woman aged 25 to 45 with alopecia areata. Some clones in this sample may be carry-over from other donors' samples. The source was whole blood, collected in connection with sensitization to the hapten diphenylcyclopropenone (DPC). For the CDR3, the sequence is CASSHWGLAGDEQFF. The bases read TGTGCCAGCAGCCACTGGGGACTAGCGGGAGATGAGCAGTTCTTC.